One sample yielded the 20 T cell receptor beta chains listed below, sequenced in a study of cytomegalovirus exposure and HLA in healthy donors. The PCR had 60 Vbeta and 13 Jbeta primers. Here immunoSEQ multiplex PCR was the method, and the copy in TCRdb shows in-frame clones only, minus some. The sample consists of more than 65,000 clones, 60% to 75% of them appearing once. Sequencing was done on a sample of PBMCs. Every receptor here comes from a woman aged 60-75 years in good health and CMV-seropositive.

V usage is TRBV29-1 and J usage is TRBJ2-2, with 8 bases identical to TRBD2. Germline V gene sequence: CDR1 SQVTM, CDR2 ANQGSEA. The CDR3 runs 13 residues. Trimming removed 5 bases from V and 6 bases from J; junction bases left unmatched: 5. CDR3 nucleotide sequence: TGCAGCGTTTCCGGGGGGGCCCCCGGGGAGCTGTTTTTT. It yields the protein CSVSGGAPGELFF.

CDR3 sequence reads: CASSLSRQGGGTEAFF. CDR3 in DNA: TGTGCCAGCAGTTTATCCCGACAGGGAGGAGGAACTGAAGCTTTCTTT. The chain joins TRBV2 to TRBJ1-1; TRBD1 matches 7 bases. After removal of 5 bases from V and 5 bases from J, the junction contained 14 bases not matched to a gene. Germline V gives CDR1 SNHLY, CDR2 FYNNEI. This CDR3 region has 16 residues. Complete variable domain (other parts from reference TRBV2 and TRBJ1-1): EPEVTQTPSHQVTQMGQEVILRCVPISNHLYFYWYRQILGQKVEFLVSFYNNEISEKSEIFDDQFSVERPDGSNFTLKIRSTKLEDSAMYFCASSLSRQGGGTEAFFGQGTRLTVV.

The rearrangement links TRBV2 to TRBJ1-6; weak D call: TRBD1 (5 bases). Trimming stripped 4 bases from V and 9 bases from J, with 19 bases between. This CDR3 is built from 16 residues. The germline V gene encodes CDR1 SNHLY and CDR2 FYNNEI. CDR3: CASSGGGPGRGSPLHF. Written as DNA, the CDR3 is TGTGCCAGCAGTGGGGGGGGACCCGGGAGGGGTTCACCCCTCCACTTT.

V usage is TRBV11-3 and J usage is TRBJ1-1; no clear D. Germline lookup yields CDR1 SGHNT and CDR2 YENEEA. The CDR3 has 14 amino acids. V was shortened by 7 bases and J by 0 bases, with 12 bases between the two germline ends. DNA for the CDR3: TGTGCCAGCACCCAATCCCAGATGAACACTGAAGCTTTCTTT. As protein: CASTQSQMNTEAFF. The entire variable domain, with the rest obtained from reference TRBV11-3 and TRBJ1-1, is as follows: EAGVVQSPRYKIIEKKQPVAFWCNPISGHNTLYWYLQNLGQGPELLIRYENEEAVDDSQLPKDRFSAERLKGVDSTLKIQPAELGDSAVYLCASTQSQMNTEAFFGQGTRLTVV.

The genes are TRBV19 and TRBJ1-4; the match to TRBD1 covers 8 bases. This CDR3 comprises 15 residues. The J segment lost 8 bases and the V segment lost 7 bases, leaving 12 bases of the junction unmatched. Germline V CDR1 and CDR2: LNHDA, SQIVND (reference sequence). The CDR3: CASTPPGGRLEKLFF. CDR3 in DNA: TGTGCCAGTACCCCCCCAGGGGGCAGATTGGAAAAACTGTTTTTT. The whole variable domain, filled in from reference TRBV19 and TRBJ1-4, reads DGGITQSPKYLFRKEGQNVTLSCEQNLNHDAMYWYRQDPGQGLRLIYYSQIVNDFQKGDIAEGYSVSREKKESFPLTVTSAQKNPTAFYLCASTPPGGRLEKLFFGSGTQLSVL.

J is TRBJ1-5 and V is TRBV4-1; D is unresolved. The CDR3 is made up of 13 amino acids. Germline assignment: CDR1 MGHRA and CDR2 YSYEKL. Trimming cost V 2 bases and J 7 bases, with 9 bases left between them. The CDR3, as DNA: TGCGCCAGCAGCCAAAGGTGGAGCCAGCCCCAGCATTTT. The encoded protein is CASSQRWSQPQHF.

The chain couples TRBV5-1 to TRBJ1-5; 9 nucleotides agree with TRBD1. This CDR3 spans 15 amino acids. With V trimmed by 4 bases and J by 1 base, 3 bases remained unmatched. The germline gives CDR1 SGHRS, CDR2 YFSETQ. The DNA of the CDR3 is TGCGCCAGCAGCCCACAGGGGGCCAGCAATCAGCCCCAGCATTTT. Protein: CASSPQGASNQPQHF.

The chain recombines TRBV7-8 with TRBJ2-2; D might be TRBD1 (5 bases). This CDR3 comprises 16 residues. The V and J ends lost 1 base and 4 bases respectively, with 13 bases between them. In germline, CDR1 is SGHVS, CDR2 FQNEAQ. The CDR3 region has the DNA TGTGCCAGCAGCTTAGTAGGGGCCTCGGGCACCGGGGAGCTGTTTTTT. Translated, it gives CASSLVGASGTGELFF.

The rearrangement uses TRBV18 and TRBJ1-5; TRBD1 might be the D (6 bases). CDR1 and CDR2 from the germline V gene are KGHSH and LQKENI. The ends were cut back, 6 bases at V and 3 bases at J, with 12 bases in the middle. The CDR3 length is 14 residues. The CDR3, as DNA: TGTGCCAGCTCGGCGGCAGGGGACAATCAGCCCCAGCATTTT. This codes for CASSAAGDNQPQHF.

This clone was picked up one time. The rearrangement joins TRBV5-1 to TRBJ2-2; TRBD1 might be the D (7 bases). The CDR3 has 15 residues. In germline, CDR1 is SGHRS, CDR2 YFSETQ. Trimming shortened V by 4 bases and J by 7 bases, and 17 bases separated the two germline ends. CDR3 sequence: CASSGGTATGGELFF. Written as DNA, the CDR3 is TGCGCCAGCAGCGGGGGGACAGCCACAGGCGGGGAGCTGTTTTTT.

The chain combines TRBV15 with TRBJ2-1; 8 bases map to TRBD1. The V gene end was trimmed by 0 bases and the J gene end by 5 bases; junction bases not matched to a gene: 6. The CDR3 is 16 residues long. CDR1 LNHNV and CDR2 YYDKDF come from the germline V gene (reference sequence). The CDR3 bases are TGTGCCACCAGCAGAGACAGGACAGGGACCCACAATGAGCAGTTCTTC. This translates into CATSRDRTGTHNEQFF.

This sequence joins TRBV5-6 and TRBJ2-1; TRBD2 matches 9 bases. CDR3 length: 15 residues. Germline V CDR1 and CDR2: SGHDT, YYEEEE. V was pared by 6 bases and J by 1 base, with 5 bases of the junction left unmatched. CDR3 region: CASTRGGGSYNEQFF. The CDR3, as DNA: TGTGCCAGCACCCGCGGGGGGGGGTCCTACAATGAGCAGTTCTTC.

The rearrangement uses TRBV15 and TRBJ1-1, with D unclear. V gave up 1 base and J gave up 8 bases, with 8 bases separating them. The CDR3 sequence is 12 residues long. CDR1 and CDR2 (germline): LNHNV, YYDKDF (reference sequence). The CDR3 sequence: CATSRVSAEAFF. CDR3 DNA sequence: TGTGCCACCAGCAGAGTAAGTGCGGAAGCTTTCTTT.

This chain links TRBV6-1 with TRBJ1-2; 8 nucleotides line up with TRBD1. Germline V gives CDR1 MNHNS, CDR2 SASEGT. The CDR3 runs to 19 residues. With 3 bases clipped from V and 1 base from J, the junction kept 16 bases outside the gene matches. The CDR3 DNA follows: TGTGCCAGCAGTGACCAGGCCCGGACAGGGTTTTTTGGTAACTATGGCTACACCTTC. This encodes CASSDQARTGFFGNYGYTF.

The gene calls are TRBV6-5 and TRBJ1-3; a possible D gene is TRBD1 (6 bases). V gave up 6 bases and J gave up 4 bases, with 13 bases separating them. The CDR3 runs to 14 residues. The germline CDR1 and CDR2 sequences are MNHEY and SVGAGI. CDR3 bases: TGTGCCAGCAGCCCAAACAGGGTCGGAAACACCATATATTTT. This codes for CASSPNRVGNTIYF.

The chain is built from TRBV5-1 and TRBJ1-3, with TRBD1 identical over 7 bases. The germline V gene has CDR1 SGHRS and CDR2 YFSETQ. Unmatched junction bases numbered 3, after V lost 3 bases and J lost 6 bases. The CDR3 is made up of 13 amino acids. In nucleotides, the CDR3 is TGCGCCAGCAGCTCGACAGGGTTAAACACCATATATTTT. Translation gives CASSSTGLNTIYF.

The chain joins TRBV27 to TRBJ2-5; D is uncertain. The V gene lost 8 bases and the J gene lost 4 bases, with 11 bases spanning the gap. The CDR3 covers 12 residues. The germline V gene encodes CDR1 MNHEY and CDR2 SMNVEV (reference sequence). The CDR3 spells CASRRGVETQYF. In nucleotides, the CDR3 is TGTGCCAGCCGCCGCGGTGTAGAGACCCAGTACTTC.

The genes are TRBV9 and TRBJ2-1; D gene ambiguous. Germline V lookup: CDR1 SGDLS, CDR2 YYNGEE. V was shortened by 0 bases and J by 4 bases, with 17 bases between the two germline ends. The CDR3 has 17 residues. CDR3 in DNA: TGTGCCAGCAGCGTAGATCAGACTCCCTTAGTTTACAATGAGCAGTTCTTC. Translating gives CASSVDQTPLVYNEQFF.

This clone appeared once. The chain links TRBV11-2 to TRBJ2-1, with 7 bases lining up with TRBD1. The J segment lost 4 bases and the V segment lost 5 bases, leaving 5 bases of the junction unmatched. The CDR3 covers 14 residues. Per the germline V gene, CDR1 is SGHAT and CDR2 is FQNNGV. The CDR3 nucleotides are TGTGCCAGCAGCCGTGGGACAGAGTACAATGAGCAGTTCTTC. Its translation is CASSRGTEYNEQFF. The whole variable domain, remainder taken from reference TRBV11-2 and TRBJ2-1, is EAGVAQSPRYKIIEKRQSVAFWCNPISGHATLYWYQQILGQGPKLLIQFQNNGVVDDSQLPKDRFSAERLKGVDSTLKIQPAKLEDSAVYLCASSRGTEYNEQFFGPGTRLTVL.

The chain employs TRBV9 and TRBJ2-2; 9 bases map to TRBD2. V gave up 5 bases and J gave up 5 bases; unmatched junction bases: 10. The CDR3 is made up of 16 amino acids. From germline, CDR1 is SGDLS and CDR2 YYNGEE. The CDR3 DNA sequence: TGTGCCAGCAGGCCTTCCCTAGCGGGGCGGACCGGGGAGCTGTTTTTT. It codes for CASRPSLAGRTGELFF.